These 16 T cell receptor beta chains were all obtained from the same sample, sequenced in a study of cytomegalovirus exposure and HLA in healthy donors. Researchers ran the PCR with 60 Vbeta and 13 Jbeta primers. Measured with immunoSEQ multiplex PCR; TCRdb has only the in-frame clones, and not every one. The sample has about 230,000 clones; more than 70% are singletons. The sample taken for sequencing was PBMCs. The receptors stem from a human donor in good health.

The chain joins TRBV5-4 to TRBJ2-5; 11 nucleotides align to TRBD2. This CDR3 is built from 16 residues. Germline V CDR1 and CDR2: SGHNT, YYREEE (reference sequence). The ends lost 1 base at V and 7 bases at J; junction bases unmatched: 9. CDR3 sequence: CASSLPLAGEEGTQYF. CDR3 nucleotides: TGTGCCAGCAGCTTGCCACTAGCGGGAGAGGAGGGGACCCAGTACTTC. Filled out from reference TRBV5-4 and TRBJ2-5, the complete variable domain reads ETGVTQSPTHLIKTRGQQVTLRCSSQSGHNTVSWYQQALGQGPQFIFQYYREEENGRGNFPPRFSGLQFPNYSSELNVNALELDDSALYLCASSLPLAGEEGTQYFGPGTRLLVL.

The chain combines TRBV7-3 with TRBJ2-1; tentatively, D is TRBD1 (6 bases). This CDR3 is built from 13 residues. Per the germline V gene, CDR1 is SGHTA and CDR2 is FQGTGA. Trimming stripped 5 bases from V and 9 bases from J, with 14 bases between. CDR3 DNA sequence: TGTGCCAGCAGCCCCCAGCTAGGGGGTGAGCAGTTCTTC. Protein: CASSPQLGGEQFF.

The J gene is TRBJ2-7, the V gene TRBV7-2, with 15 positions matching TRBD2. Losses at the gene ends were 5 bases for V and 7 bases for J; bases not matched to a gene: 15. The CDR3 totals 18 residues. Germline CDR1 is SGHTA and CDR2 is FQGNSA. The DNA for the CDR3 is TGTGCCAGCAGCCTCGGGACTAGCGGGAGGTACGGGGGTTGGGAGCAGTACTTC. Its protein is CASSLGTSGRYGGWEQYF.

This clone was counted between two and nine times. The chain recombines TRBV29-1 with TRBJ1-1; the D is unclear. Germline V gives CDR1 SQVTM, CDR2 ANQGSEA. The CDR3 totals 15 residues. The germline V and J ends were trimmed by 4 bases and 0 bases, with 15 bases remaining between them. The chain's CDR3 is CSVGGEGYMNTEAFF. As DNA, the CDR3 is TGCAGCGTTGGAGGAGAGGGTTACATGAACACTGAAGCTTTCTTT.

The V and J genes are TRBV10-3 and TRBJ1-1, with 7 bases fitting TRBD1. CDR1 and CDR2 from the germline V gene are ENHRY and SYGVKD. The V gene end was trimmed by 3 bases and the J gene end by 1 base; junction bases not matched to a gene: 2. This CDR3 is 14 amino acids long. The CDR3 sequence is CAISDRTGNTEAFF. The CDR3 DNA reads as TGTGCCATCAGTGATCGGACAGGGAACACTGAAGCTTTCTTT.

This chain connects TRBV18 to TRBJ2-5; the match to TRBD2 covers 7 bases. With the DNA end fitting TRBJ2-7 better, the J assignment may be wrong. Germline V lookup: CDR1 KGHSH, CDR2 LQKENI. This CDR3 region has 16 residues. The CDR3, as DNA: TGTGCCAGCTCACCACCTCTAGGCGGGGGAACCTACGAGCAGTACTTC. This encodes CASSPPLGGGTYEQYF.

The rearrangement links TRBV6-5 to TRBJ1-5; 7 bases align to TRBD1. This CDR3 comprises 14 residues. Germline V gene data show CDR1 as MNHEY and CDR2 as SVGAGI. The ends lost 5 bases at V and 7 bases at J; junction bases unmatched: 8. The CDR3 spells CASSARTGRQPQHF. In DNA, the CDR3 is TGTGCCAGCAGTGCTCGGACAGGTAGGCAGCCCCAGCATTTT.

The rearrangement joins TRBV2 to TRBJ1-5, with 7 bases identical to TRBD1. J lost 6 bases, V lost 10 bases, and 12 bases had no gene match. Germline V lookup: CDR1 SNHLY, CDR2 FYNNEI. The CDR3 loop spans 14 amino acids. CDR3 sequence: CATKTGKDGQPQHF. The CDR3 DNA reads as TGTGCCACCAAGACAGGGAAGGATGGTCAGCCCCAGCATTTT.

The CDR3: CASGLKSGRYNEQFF. CDR3 in DNA: TGTGCCAGCGGCCTTAAGAGCGGGAGGTACAATGAGCAGTTCTTC. The V call is TRBV5-4, the J call TRBJ2-1, with 9 bases lining up with TRBD2. V was clipped by 7 bases and J by 4 bases; unmatched bases: 9. The germline gives CDR1 SGHNT, CDR2 YYREEE (reference sequence). The CDR3 length is 15 residues.

This chain joins TRBV2 and TRBJ2-7, with unresolved D. With 3 bases removed from V and 3 bases from J, the gap between germline ends came to 15 bases. CDR1 and CDR2 (germline): SNHLY, FYNNEI. The CDR3 is made up of 15 amino acids. The CDR3 loop is CASSDIIENRYEQYF. The DNA of the CDR3 is TGTGCCAGCAGTGATATCATTGAGAACCGCTACGAGCAGTACTTC.

The chain is built from TRBV11-2 and TRBJ1-5, with TRBD1 matching 7 bases. In germline, CDR1 is SGHAT, CDR2 FQNNGV. Trimming took 0 bases from V and 8 from J; bases not matched to a gene: 10. The CDR3 runs 16 residues. The CDR3 region is CASSLELRGSNEPQHF. The CDR3 bases are TGTGCCAGCAGCTTAGAACTCAGGGGGTCTAATGAGCCCCAGCATTTT.

This chain connects TRBV6-5 to TRBJ1-2, with TRBD1 as a possible D gene (5 bases). The germline gives CDR1 MNHEY, CDR2 SVGAGI. CDR3 length equals 14 residues. The germline V and J ends were trimmed by 0 bases and 2 bases, with 7 bases remaining between them. CDR3 amino acids: CASSYSAGNYGYTF. The CDR3 region has the DNA TGTGCCAGCAGTTACTCGGCAGGGAACTATGGCTACACCTTC.

This clone has only a few counts. This chain connects TRBV19 to TRBJ2-7, with 9 bases lining up with TRBD2. V lost 7 bases, J lost 3 bases, and 1 base stayed unmatched. This CDR3 comprises 12 residues. Germline V gene lookup returns CDR1 LNHDA and CDR2 SQIVND (reference sequence). CDR3 in amino acids: CASKTSGYEQYF. CDR3 nucleotide sequence: TGTGCCAGTAAGACTAGCGGCTACGAGCAGTACTTC.

This chain links TRBV5-1 with TRBJ2-1; 9 nucleotides match TRBD2. The CDR3 is 17 residues long. Trimming cost V 0 bases and J 9 bases; bases outside gene matches: 13. Germline CDR1 is SGHRS and CDR2 is YFSETQ. The CDR3 sequence: CASSLARLAGLEGEQFF. The CDR3 DNA reads TGCGCCAGCAGCTTGGCAAGGCTAGCGGGACTTGAGGGTGAGCAGTTCTTC.

The CDR3 loop is CASSREVNTEAFF. For the CDR3, the DNA is TGTGCCAGCAGTCGGGAGGTGAACACTGAAGCTTTCTTT. The gene calls are TRBV28 and TRBJ1-1; no clear D. This CDR3 contains 13 residues. V was clipped by 5 bases and J by 0 bases, with 7 bases between them. Germline V gene data show CDR1 as MDHEN and CDR2 as SYDVKM. Full variable domain (outside the CDR3, taken from reference TRBV28 and TRBJ1-1): DVKVTQSSRYLVKRTGEKVFLECVQDMDHENMFWYRQDPGLGLRLIYFSYDVKMKEKGDIPEGYSVSREKKERFSLILESASTNQTSMYLCASSREVNTEAFFGQGTRLTVV.

J is TRBJ2-3 and V is TRBV11-2; TRBD1 is a possible D gene (8 bases). The CDR3 totals 19 residues. CDR1 is SGHAT, CDR2 FQNNGV, per germline. V was trimmed by 0 bases and J by 0 bases, leaving 19 bases between them. The CDR3 region has the DNA TGTGCCAGCAGCTTAGATCTGACAGGGGAGGGTTATAGCACAGATACGCAGTATTTT. Translation gives CASSLDLTGEGYSTDTQYF.